This T cell receptor beta chain comes out of a study of identical twins. Findings of the study overall: Diverse VJ usage suggested most zero-insertion clonotypes were not invariant T cells.

As regards this clonotype: Its target is unknown.

The ends lost 5 bases at V and 2 bases at J; junction bases unmatched: 0. CDR1 is DFQATT and CDR2 is SNEGSKA in the germline V gene (reference sequence). This CDR3 contains 13 residues. TCRdb itself ran the 5' RACE reads through MiXCR, one entry per CDR3 protein. The sample includes some 1,700,000 distinct CDR3 sequences, more than 30% seen only once; the top ten take about 0.3%. The sample was cord blood. The receptor's source is a newborn girl in good health. The genes are TRBV20-1 and TRBJ2-7; 13 bases match TRBD2. DNA of the CDR3: TGCAGTGCTGGACTAGCGGGAGCCTACGAGCAGTACTTC. Amino acids: CSAGLAGAYEQYF.